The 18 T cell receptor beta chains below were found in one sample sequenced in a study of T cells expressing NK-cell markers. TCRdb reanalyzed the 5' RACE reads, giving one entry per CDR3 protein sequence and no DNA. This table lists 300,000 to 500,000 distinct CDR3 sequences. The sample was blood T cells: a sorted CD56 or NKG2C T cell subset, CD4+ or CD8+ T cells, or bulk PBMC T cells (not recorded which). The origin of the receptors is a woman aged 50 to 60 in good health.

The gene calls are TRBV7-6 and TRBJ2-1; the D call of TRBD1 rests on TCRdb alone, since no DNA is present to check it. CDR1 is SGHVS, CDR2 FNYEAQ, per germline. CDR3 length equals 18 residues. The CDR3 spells CASSLSPAASTSYNEQFF.

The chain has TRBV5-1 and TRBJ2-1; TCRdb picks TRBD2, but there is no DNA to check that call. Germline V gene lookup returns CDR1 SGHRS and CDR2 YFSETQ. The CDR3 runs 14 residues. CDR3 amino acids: CASSSSGGYNEQFF.

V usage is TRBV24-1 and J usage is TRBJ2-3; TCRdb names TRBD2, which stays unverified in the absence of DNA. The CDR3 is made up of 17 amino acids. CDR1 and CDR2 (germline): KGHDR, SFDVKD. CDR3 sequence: CATSDSRELPFPDTQYF.

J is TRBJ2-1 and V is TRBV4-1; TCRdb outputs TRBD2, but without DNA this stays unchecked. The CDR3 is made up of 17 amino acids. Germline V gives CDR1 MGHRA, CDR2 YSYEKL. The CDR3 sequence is CASSQQGTSEYYNEQFF.

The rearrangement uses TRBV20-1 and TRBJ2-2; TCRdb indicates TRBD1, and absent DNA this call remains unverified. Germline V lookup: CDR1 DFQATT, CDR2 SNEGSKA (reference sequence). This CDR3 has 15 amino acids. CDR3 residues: CSARPRGLNTGELFF.

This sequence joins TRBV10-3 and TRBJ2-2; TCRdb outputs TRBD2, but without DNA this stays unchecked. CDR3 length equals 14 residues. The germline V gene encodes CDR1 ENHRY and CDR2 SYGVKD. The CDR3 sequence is CAIFVGGRTGELFF.

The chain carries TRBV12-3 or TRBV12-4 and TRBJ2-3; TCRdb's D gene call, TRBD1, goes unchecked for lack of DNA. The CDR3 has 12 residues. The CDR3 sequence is CASSWGRDTQYF.

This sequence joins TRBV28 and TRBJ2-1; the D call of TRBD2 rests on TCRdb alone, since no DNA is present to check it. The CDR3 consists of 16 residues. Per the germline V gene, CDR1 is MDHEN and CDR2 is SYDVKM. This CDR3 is CASSLSIAGDYNEQFF.

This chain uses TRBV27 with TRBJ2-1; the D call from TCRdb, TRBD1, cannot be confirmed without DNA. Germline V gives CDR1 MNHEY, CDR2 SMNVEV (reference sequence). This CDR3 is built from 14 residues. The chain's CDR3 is CASSPGDRHNEQFF.

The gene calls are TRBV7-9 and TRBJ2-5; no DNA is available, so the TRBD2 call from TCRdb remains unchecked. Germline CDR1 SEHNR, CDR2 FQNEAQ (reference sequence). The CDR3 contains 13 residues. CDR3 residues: CASSPGLPGAQYF. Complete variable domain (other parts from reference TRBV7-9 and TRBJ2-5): DTGVSQNPRHKITKRGQNVTFRCDPISEHNRLYWYRQTLGQGPEFLTYFQNEAQLEKSRLLSDRFSAERPKGSFSTLEIQRTEQGDSAMYLCASSPGLPGAQYFGPGTRLLVL.

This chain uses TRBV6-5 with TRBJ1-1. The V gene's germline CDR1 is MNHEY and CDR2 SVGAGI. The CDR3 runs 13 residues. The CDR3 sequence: CASSYHGNTEAFF.

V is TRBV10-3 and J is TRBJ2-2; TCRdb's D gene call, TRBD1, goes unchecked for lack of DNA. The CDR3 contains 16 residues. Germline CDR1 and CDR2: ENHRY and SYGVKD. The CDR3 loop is CAISESTGGWTGELFF.

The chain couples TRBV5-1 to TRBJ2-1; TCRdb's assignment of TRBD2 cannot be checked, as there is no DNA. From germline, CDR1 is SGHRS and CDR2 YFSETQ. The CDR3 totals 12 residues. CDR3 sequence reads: CASSVTSGTQFF. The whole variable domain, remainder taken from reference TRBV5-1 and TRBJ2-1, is KAGVTQTPRYLIKTRGQQVTLSCSPISGHRSVSWYQQTPGQGLQFLFEYFSETQRNKGNFPGRFSGRQFSNSRSEMNVSTLELGDSALYLCASSVTSGTQFFGPGTRLTVL.

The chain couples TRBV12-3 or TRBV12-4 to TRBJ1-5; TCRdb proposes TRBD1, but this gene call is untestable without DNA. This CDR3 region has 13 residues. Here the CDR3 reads CASSAQGSEPQHF.

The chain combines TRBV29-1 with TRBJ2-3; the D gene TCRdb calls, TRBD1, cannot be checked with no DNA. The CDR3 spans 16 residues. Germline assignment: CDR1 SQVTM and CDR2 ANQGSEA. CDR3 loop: CSVVLAGTMSTDTQYF.

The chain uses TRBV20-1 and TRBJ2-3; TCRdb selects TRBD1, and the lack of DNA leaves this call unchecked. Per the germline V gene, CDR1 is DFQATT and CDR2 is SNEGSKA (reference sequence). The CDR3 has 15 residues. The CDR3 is CSARDSQGFADTQYF.

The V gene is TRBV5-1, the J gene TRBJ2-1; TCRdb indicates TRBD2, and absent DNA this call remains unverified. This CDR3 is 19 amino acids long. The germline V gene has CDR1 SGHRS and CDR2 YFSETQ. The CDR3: CASSFGGGLTQPGLDEQFF.

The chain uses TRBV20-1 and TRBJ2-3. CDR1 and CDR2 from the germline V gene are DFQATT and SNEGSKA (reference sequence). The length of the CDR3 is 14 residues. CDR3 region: CSATLGSSTDTQYF.